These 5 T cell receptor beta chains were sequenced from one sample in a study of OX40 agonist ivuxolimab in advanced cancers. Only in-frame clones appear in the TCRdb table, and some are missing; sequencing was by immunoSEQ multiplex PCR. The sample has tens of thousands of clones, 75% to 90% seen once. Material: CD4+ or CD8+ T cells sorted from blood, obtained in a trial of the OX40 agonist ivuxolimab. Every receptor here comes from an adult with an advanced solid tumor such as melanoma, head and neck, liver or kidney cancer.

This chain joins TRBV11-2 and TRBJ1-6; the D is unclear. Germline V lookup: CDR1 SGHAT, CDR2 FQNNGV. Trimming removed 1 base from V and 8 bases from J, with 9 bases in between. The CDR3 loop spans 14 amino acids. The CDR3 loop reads CASSLVKGDSPLHF. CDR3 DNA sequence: TGTGCCAGCAGCTTAGTAAAGGGTGATTCACCCCTCCACTTT.

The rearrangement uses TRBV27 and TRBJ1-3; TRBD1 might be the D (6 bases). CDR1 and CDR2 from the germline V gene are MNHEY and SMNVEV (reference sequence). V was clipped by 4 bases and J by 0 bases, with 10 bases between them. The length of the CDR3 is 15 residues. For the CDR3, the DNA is TGTGCCAGCAGTTCGACAGGTTACTCTGGAAACACCATATATTTT. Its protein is CASSSTGYSGNTIYF.

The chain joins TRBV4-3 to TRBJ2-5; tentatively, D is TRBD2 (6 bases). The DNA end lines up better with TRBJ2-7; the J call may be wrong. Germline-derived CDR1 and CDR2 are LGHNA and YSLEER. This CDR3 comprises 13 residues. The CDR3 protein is CASSQGLAYEQYF. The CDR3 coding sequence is TGCGCCAGCAGCCAAGGACTAGCCTACGAGCAGTACTTC.

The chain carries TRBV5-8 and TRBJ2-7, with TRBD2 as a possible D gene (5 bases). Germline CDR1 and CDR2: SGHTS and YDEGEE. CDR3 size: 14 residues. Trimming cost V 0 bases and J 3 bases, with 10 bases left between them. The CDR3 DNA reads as TGTGCCAGCAGCTTGGATGGACTCGGCTACGAGCAGTACTTC. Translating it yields CASSLDGLGYEQYF.

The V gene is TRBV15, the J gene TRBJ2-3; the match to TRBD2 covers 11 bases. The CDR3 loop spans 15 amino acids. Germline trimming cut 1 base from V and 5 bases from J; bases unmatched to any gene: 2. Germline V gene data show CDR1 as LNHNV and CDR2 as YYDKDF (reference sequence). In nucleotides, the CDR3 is TGTGCCACCAGCAGAGGGACTAGCGGGCAAGATACGCAGTATTTT. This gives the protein CATSRGTSGQDTQYF.